The subject of this entry is one TCR beta chain. What it recognizes is unknown. The read ends 3 residues shy of where the CDR3 ends; the end is completed using the germline J gene. CDR1 is SNHLY, CDR2 FYNNEI, per germline. The junction had 6 bases not matched to a gene; V was cut back by 8 bases and J by 1 base. There are 14 residues in the CDR3. Equal genomic DNA amounts from CVID and control samples were sequenced. The assay was immunoSEQ multiplex PCR, and TCRdb's table has in-frame clones only and misses some. The sample contains roughly 39,000 clones, none occurring once; approximately 5.6% lies in the top ten. CVID subjects had received replacement immunoglobulin for at least one year. This record comes from a study of T cell clonality in common variable immunodeficiency. Findings and caveats of the study: Fewer deletions and N-nucleotide insertions were reportedly seen in common variable immunodeficiency TCR beta sequences. Fewer TCRbeta clones were shared among CVID subjects than controls.

The TCR sequence derives from a human donor with common variable immunodeficiency. The V call is TRBV2, the J call TRBJ2-7; TRBD1 matches at 9 bases. Material: peripheral blood mononuclear cells. The sequenced part of the CDR3 DNA is TGTGCCAGCGGGCGAGACAGGGGGTCCTACGAG. Translation: CASGRDRGSYE. The CDR3, in full, reads CASGRDRGSYEQYF.